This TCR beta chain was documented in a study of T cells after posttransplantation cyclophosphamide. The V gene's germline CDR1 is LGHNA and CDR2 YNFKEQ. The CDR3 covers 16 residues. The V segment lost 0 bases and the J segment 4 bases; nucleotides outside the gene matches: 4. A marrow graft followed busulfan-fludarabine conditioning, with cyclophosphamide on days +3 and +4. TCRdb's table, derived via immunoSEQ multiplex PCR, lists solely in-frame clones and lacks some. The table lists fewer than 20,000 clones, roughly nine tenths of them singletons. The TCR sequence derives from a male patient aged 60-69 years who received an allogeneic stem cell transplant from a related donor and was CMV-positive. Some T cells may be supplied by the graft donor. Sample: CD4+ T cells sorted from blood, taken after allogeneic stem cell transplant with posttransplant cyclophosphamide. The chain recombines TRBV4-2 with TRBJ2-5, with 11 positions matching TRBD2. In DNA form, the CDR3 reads TGTGCCAGCAGCCAAGAACTAGCGGGGGCAGGAGAGACCCAGTACTTC. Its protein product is CASSQELAGAGETQYF.